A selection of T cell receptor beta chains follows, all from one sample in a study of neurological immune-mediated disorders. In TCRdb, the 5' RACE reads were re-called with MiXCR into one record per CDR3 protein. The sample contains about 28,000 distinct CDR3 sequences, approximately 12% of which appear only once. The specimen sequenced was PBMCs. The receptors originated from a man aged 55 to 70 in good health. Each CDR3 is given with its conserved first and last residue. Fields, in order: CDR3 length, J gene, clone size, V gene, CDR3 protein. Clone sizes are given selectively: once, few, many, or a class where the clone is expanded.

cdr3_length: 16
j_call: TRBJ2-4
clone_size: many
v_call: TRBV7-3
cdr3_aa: CASSQTDRGTKNIQYF

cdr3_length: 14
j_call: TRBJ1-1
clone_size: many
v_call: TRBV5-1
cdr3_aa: CASSWDGGNTEAFF

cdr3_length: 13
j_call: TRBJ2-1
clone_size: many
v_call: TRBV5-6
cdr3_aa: CASSLALFNEQFF

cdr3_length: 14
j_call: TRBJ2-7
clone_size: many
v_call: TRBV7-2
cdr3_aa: CASSLGAGPYEQYF

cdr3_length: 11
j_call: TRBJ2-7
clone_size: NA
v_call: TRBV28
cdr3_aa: CTSSSAPQQYF

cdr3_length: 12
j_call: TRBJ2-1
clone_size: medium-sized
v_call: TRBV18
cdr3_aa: CASSRAGPEQFF

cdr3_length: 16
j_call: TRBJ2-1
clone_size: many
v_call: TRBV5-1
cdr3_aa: CASSSPRDRSSNEQFF

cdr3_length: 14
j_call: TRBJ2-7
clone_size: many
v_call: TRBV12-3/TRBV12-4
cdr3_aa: CASSFQGPSYEQYF

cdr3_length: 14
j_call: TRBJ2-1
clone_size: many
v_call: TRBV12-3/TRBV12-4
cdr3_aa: CASSTGLASNEQFF

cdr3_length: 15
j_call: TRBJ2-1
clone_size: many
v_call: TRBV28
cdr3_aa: CASSPGSGNVNEQFF

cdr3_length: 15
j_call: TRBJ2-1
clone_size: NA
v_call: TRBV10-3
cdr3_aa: CAISDGHPSYNEQFF

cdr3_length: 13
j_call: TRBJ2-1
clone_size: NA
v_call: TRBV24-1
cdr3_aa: CATSDENYNEQFF

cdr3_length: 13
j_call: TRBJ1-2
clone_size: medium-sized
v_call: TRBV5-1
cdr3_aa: CASSWDFRYGYTF

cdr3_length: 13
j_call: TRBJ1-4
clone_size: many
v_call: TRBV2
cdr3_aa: CASNGQFNEKLFF

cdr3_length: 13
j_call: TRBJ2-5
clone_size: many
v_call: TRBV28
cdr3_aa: CASSLPSRETQYF

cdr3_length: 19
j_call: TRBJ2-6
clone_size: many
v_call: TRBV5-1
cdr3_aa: CASSLTQRAGRSGANVLTF

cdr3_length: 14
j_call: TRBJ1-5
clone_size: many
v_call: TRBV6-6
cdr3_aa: CASSPSDRNQPQHF

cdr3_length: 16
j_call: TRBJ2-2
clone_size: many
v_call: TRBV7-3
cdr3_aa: CASSTPTGANTGELFF

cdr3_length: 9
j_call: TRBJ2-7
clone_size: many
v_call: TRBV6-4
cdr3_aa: CARGDEQYF

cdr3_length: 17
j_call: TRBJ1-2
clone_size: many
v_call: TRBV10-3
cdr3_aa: CAISESLDSIPIYGYTF

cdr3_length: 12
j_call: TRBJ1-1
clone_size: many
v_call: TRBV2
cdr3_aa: CATAPGNTEAFF

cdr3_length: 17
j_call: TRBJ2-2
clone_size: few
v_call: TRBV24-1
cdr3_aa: CATSEPWGGQGTGELFF

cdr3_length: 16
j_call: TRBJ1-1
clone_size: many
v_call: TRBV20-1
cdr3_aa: CSAPPGAGGSRTEAFF

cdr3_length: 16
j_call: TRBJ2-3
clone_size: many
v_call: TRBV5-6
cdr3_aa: CASSSPFDLVVDTQYF

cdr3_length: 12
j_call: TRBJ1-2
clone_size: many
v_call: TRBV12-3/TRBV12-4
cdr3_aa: CASGNPDYGYTF

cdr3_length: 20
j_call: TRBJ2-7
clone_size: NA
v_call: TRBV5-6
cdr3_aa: CASSFYICSAWQEPSIEQYF

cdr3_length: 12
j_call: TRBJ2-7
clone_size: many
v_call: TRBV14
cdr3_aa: CASSQDGPEQYF

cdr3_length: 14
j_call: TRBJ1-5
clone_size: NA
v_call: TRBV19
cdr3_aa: CASTPSRGLQPQHF

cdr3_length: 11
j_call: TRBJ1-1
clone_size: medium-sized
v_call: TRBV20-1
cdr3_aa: CSATGFTEAFF

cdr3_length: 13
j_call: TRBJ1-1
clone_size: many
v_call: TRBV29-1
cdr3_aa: CSVDLRGGTEAFF

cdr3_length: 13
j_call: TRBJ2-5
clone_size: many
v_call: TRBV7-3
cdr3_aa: CASSPGQQETQYF

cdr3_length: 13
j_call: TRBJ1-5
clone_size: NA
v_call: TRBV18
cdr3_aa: CASSPFLAQHQHF

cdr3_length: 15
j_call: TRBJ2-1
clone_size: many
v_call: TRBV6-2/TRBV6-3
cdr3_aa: CASRRGTGSHNEQFF